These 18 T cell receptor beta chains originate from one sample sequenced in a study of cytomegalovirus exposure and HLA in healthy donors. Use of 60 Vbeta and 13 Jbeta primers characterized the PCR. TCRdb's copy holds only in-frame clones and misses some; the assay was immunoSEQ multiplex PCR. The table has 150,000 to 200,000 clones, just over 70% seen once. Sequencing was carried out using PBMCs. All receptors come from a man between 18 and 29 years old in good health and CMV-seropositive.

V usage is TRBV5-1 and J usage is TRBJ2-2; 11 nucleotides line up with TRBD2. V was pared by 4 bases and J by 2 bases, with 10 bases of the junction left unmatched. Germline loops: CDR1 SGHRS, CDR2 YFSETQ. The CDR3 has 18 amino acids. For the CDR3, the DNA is TGCGCCAGCAGCGCCGCGACCCTAGCGGGAGGAAACACCGGGGAGCTGTTTTTT. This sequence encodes CASSAATLAGGNTGELFF.

The CDR3 sequence: CATSRVSTEAFF. The CDR3 DNA sequence: TGTGCCACCAGCAGAGTCAGCACTGAAGCTTTCTTT. The rearrangement uses TRBV15 and TRBJ1-1; no reliable D call. Germline assignment: CDR1 LNHNV and CDR2 YYDKDF (reference sequence). The CDR3 is 12 residues long. V lost 1 base and J 4 bases, leaving 4 bases between the germline ends.

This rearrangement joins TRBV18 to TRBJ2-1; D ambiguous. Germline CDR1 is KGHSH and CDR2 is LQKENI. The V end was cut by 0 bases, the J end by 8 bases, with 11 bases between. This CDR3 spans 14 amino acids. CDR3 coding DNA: TGTGCCAGCTCACCACCTTTGGGCTTGCATGAGCAGTTCTTC. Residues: CASSPPLGLHEQFF.

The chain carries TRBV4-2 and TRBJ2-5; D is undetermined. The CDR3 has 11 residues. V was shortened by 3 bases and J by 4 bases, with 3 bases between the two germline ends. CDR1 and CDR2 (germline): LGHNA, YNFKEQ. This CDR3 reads CASSHRETQYF. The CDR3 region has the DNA TGTGCCAGCAGCCATAGAGAGACCCAGTACTTC.

As DNA, the CDR3 is TGTGCCAGCAGCCGCGGAGCCTTTAATGAAAAACTGTTTTTT. As protein: CASSRGAFNEKLFF. The rearrangement uses TRBV5-6 and TRBJ1-4; D is undetermined. Deletions cut 4 bases from V and 4 bases from J, with 11 bases between. The length of the CDR3 is 14 residues. CDR1 SGHDT and CDR2 YYEEEE come from the germline V gene.

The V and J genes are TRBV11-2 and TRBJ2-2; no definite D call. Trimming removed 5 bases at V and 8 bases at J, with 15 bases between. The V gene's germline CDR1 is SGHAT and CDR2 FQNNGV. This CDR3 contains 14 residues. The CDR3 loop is CASSPPGYRGELFF. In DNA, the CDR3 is TGTGCCAGCAGCCCCCCCGGGTATAGAGGGGAGCTGTTTTTT. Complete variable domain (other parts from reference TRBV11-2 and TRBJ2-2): EAGVAQSPRYKIIEKRQSVAFWCNPISGHATLYWYQQILGQGPKLLIQFQNNGVVDDSQLPKDRFSAERLKGVDSTLKIQPAKLEDSAVYLCASSPPGYRGELFFGEGSRLTVL.

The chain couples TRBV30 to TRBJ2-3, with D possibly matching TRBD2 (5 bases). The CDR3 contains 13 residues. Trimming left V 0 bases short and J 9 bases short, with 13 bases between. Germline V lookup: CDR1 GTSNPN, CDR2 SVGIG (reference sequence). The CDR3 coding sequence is TGTGCCTGGAGTGTAGGATCGGGGTGGACGCAGTATTTT. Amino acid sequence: CAWSVGSGWTQYF.

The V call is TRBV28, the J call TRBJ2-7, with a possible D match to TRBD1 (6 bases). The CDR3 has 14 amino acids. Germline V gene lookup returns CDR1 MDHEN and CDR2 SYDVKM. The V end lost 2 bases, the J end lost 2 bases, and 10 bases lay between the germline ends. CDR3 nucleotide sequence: TGTGCCAGCAGTTTAGCAGGGGCGACCTACGAGCAGTACGTC. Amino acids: CASSLAGATYEQYV.

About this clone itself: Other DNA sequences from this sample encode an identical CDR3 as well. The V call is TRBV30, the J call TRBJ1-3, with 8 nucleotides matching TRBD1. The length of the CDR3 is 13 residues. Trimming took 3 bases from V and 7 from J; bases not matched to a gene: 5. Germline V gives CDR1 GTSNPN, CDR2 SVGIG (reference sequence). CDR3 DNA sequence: TGTGCCTGGAGGCCCAACAGGGGGAACACCATATATTTT. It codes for CAWRPNRGNTIYF.

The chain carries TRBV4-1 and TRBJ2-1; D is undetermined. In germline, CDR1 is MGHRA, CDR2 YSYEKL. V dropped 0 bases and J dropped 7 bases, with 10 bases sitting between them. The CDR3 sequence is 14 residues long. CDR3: CASSQERWSNEQFF. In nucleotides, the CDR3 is TGCGCCAGCAGCCAAGAACGGTGGAGTAATGAGCAGTTCTTC.

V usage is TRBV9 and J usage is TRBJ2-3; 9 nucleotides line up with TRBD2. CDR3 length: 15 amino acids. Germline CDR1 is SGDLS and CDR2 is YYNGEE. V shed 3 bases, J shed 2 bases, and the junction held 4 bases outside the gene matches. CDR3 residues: CASSGSGGITDTQYF. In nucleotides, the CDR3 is TGTGCCAGCAGCGGAAGCGGGGGGATCACAGATACGCAGTATTTT.

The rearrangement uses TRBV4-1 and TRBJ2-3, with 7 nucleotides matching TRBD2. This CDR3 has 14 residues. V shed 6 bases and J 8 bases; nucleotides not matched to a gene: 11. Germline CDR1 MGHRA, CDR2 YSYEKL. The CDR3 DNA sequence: TGCGCCAGCAGTAAGGGAGGGGCTTTCGGTACGCAGTATTTT. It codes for CASSKGGAFGTQYF.

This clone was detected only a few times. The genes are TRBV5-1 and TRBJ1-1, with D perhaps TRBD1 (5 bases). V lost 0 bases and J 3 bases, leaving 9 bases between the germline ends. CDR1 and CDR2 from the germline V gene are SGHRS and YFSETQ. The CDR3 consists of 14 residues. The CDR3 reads CASSLAGVDTEAFF. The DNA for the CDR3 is TGCGCCAGCAGCTTGGCGGGGGTCGACACTGAAGCTTTCTTT.

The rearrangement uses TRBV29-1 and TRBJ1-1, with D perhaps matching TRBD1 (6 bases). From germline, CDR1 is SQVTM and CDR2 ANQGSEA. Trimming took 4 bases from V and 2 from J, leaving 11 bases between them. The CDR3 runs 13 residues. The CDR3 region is CSVGPGVNTEAFF. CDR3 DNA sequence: TGCAGCGTTGGACCAGGGGTTAACACTGAAGCTTTCTTT. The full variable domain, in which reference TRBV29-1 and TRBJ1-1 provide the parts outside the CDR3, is SAVISQKPSRDICQRGTSLTIQCQVDSQVTMMFWYRQQPGQSLTLIATANQGSEATYESGFVIDKFPISRPNLTFSTLTVSNMSPEDSSIYLCSVGPGVNTEAFFGQGTRLTVV.

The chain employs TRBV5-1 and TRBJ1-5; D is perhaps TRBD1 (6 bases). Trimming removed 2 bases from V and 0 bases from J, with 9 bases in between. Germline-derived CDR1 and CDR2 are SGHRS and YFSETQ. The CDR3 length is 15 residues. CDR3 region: CASSLSDSSNQPQHF. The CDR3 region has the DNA TGCGCCAGCAGCTTATCGGACAGTAGCAATCAGCCCCAGCATTTT. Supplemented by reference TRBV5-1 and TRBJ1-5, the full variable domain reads KAGVTQTPRYLIKTRGQQVTLSCSPISGHRSVSWYQQTPGQGLQFLFEYFSETQRNKGNFPGRFSGRQFSNSRSEMNVSTLELGDSALYLCASSLSDSSNQPQHFGDGTRLSIL.

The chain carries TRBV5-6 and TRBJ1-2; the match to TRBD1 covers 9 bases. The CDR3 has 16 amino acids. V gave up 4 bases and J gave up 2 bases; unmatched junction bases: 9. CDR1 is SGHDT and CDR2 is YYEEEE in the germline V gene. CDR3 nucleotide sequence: TGTGCCAGCAGCACAATGGGGACAGGGCAAAACTATGGCTACACCTTC. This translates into CASSTMGTGQNYGYTF.

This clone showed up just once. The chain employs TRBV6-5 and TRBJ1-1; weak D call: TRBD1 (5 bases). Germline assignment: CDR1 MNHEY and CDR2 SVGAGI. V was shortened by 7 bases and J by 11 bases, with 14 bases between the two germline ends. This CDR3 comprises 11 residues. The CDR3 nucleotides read TGTGCCAGCAACAACTGGGGCGAGGCTTTCTTT. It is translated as CASNNWGEAFF.

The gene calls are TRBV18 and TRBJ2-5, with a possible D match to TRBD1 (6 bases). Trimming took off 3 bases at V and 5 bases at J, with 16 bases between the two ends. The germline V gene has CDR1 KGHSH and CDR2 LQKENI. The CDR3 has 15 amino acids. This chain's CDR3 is CASSPGARQAETQYF. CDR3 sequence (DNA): TGTGCCAGCTCACCGGGGGCCCGACAAGCGGAGACCCAGTACTTC.